This record looks at one TCR beta chain sequence and its context. This entry comes from a study of T cell responses to AZD1222 COVID-19 vaccine. The ends were cut back, 6 bases at V and 4 bases at J, with 16 bases in the middle. The CDR3 runs 16 residues. From germline, CDR1 is MRHNA and CDR2 SNTAGT. Sequencing was performed with immunoSEQ multiplex PCR; in TCRdb, only in-frame clones are kept and a portion is missing. The table has around 130,000 clones, approximately 86% seen once. The specimen comprised peripheral blood, sampled on day 0 of AZD1222 vaccination. The chain links TRBV6-4 to TRBJ2-6, with D perhaps TRBD2 (6 bases). The sequence derives from an adult in good health. The CDR3 DNA reads as TGTGCCAGCAGCCCCGGGAGATCAACCGGGGCCAACGTCCTGACTTTC. Translating gives CASSPGRSTGANVLTF.